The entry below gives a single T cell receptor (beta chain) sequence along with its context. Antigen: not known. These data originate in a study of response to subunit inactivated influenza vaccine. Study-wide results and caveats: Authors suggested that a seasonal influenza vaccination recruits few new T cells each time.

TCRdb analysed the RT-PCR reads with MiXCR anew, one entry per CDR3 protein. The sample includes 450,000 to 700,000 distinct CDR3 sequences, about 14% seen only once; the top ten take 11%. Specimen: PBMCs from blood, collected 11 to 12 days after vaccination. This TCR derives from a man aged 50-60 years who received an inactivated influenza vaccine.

CDR3 in amino acids: CASSLTQGVTQYF. The CDR3 nucleotides are TGTGCCAGCAGTCTTACACAGGGAGTCACGCAGTATTTT. The J gene is TRBJ2-3, the V gene TRBV27; D is perhaps TRBD1 (6 bases). This CDR3 is built from 13 residues. The germline gives CDR1 MNHEY, CDR2 SMNVEV (reference sequence). V lost 5 bases to trimming and J lost 9 bases, with 15 bases between them.